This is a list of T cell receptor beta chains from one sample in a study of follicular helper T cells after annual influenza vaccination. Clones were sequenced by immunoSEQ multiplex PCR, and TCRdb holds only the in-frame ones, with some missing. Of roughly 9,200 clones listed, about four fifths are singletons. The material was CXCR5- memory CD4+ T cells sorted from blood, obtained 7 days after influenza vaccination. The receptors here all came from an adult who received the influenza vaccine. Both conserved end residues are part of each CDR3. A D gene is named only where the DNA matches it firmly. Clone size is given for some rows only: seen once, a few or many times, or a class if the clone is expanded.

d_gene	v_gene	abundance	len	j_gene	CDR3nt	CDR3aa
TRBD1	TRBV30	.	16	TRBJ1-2	TGTGCCTGGAGTGTAGGAGGAGGGGGCGTTGGCTATGGCTACACCTTC	CAWSVGGGGVGYGYTF
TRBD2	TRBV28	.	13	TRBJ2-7	TGTGCCAGCAGCGGGGACTACAACACGGTACAGTACTTC	CASSGDYNTVQYF
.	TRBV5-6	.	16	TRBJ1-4	TGTGCCAGCAGCTTGTACCCGGCAGTCTCTAATGAAAAACTGTTTTTT	CASSLYPAVSNEKLFF
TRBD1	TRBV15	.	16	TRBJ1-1	TGTGCCACCAGCAGAGCCCGTGGACAGGGGAACACTGAAGCTTTCTTT	CATSRARGQGNTEAFF
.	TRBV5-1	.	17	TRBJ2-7	TGCGCCAGCAGCCCCCCAGTTGGGGCACCGAGCTCCTACGAGCAGTACTTC	CASSPPVGAPSSYEQYF
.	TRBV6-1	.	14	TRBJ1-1	TGTGCCAGCCCCCCCCAACTTAGCATGACTGAAGCTTTCTTT	CASPPQLSMTEAFF
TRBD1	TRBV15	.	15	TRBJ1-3	TGTGCCACCAGCAGTGGGACAGGATCTGGAAACACCATATATTTT	CATSSGTGSGNTIYF
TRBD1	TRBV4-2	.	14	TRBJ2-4	TGTGCCAGCAGCCAAGAGGGACAGGGAGTCATTCAGTACTTC	CASSQEGQGVIQYF
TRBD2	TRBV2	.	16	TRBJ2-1	TGTGCCAGCAGTCGGACTAGCGGGAGGACCTACAATGAGCAGTTCTTC	CASSRTSGRTYNEQFF
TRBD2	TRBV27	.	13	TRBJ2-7	TGTGCCAGCAGTGGACTAGCAGCCTACGAGCAGTACTTC	CASSGLAAYEQYF
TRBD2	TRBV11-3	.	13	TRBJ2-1	TGTGCCAGCGGACTAGCGGGATACAATGAGCAGTTCTTC	CASGLAGYNEQFF
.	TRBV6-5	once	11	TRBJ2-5	TGTGCCACTGGGCGCGGAGAGACCCAGTACTTC	CATGRGETQYF
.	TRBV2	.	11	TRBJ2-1	TGTGCCAGCATGGTCTACAATGAGCAGTTCTTC	CASMVYNEQFF
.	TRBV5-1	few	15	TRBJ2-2	TGCGCCAGCACCCACCTGGGCCCGAACACCGGGGAGCTGTTTTTT	CASTHLGPNTGELFF
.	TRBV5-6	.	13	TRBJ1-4	TGTGCCAGCAGCCGGACGGCCAACGAAAAACTGTTTTTT	CASSRTANEKLFF
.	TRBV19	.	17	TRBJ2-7	TGTGCCAGTAGTCAAGTCGCAGGGAGGAGCGGATACCACGAGCAGTACTTC	CASSQVAGRSGYHEQYF
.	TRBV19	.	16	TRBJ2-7	TGTGCCAGTAGTATAATTGCTGGCGTGGTTTCCTACGAGCAGTACTTC	CASSIIAGVVSYEQYF
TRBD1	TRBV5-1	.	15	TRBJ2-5	TGCGCCAGCAGCTCCGGGACAGGGGGCCGTGAGACCCAGTACTTC	CASSSGTGGRETQYF
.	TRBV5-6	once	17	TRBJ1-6	TGTGCCAGCAGCTCCCTTGAGGACAGAAACTATAATTCACCCCTCCACTTT	CASSSLEDRNYNSPLHF
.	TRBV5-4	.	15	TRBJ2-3	TGTGCCAGCAGCTTGGAAGCAAGGCGGACAGATACGCAGTATTTT	CASSLEARRTDTQYF
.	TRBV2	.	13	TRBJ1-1	TGTGCCAGCAGTTTGGAGGGGAACACTGAAGCTTTCTTT	CASSLEGNTEAFF
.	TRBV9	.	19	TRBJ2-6	TGTGCCAGCAGCGCGGCCCGGGACGGCCTCGCATCCGGGGCCAACGTCCTGACTTTC	CASSAARDGLASGANVLTF
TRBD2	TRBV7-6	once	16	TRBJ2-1	TGTGCCAGCAGCTCTCCGAGGGTAGCGGGACACAATGAGCAGTTCTTC	CASSSPRVAGHNEQFF
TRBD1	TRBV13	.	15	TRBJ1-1	TGTGCCAGCAGCTCAAAGACAGGGGGCGAAACTGAAGCTTTCTTT	CASSSKTGGETEAFF
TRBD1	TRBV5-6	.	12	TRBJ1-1	TGTGCCAGCAGCTACCAGGGGGCGATAACTTTCTTT	CASSYQGAITFF
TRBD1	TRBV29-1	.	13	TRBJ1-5	TGCAGCATACGGACAGGGGAAGGTCAGCCCCAGCATTTT	CSIRTGEGQPQHF
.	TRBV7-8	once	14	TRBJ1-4	TGTGCCAGCTCGACGGGGACAACTAATGAAAAACTGTTTTTT	CASSTGTTNEKLFF
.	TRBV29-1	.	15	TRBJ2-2	TGCAGCGTGATCCCGGCCAAGGGCGGGACCGGGGAGCTGTTTTTT	CSVIPAKGGTGELFF